This T cell receptor beta chain was captured in a study of early stage breast cancer tumors. Study at large: Invasive lobular carcinomas made up about 30% of the 12 ER+/PR+/HER2- tumors. Study-wide points: Enriched TCRB sequences shared across patients were mostly commonly generated sequences.

J lost 9 bases, V lost 5 bases, and 10 bases had no gene match. Germline lookup yields CDR1 SGHRS and CDR2 YFSETQ. CDR3 length: 15 amino acids. Here immunoSEQ multiplex PCR was the method, and the copy in TCRdb shows in-frame clones only, minus some. This sample has approximately 52,000 clones, with roughly 84% found just once. As for this clone: Its cognate antigen is unknown.

The specimen sequenced was blood. The origin of this receptor is a person in their fifties with breast cancer. The chain uses TRBV5-1 and TRBJ2-2, with 10 nucleotides matching TRBD2. This CDR3 reads CASRQREGRARELFF. The CDR3 nucleotides read TGCGCCAGCAGGCAGCGGGAGGGCCGTGCCAGGGAGCTGTTTTTT.